The next 7 T cell receptor beta chains were all read from a single sample in a study of CD8 T cells in ankylosing spondylitis. The study, taken as a whole, reports: Characteristic of ankylosing spondylitis blood, it appeared, was a TCR beta motif comprising about eight highly homologous variants.

These TCRs are of unknown antigen specificity. TCRdb reanalysed the 5' RACE reads using MiXCR and keeps one entry per CDR3 protein. The table has some 240,000 distinct CDR3 sequences, approximately 7.4% seen once. Sequenced sample: blood, either unsorted or a sorted T cell fraction (not recorded which). These receptors were obtained from a male donor with ankylosing spondylitis.

This clonotype was picked up a small number of times. The chain combines TRBV10-1 with TRBJ2-7; 8 positions agree with TRBD2. V dropped 3 bases and J dropped 0; count of bases not matched to a gene: 10. CDR1 and CDR2 from the germline V gene are WNHNN and SYGVQD (reference sequence). CDR3 size: 17 residues. The CDR3 DNA is TGCGCCAGCAGTGAATTCCGAGTAGCGGGACCCTCCTACGAGCAGTACTTC. It specifies CASSEFRVAGPSYEQYF.

The sample holds many counts of this clonotype. The V and J genes are TRBV15 and TRBJ1-2; 7 bases are a match to TRBD1. Trimming removed 7 bases from V and 1 base from J; junction bases left unmatched: 6. Germline CDR1 LNHNV, CDR2 YYDKDF (reference sequence). The CDR3 spans 14 residues. CDR3 bases: TGTGCCACCAAAGCGGACAGGATTAACTATGGCTACACCTTC. This encodes CATKADRINYGYTF.

This clonotype was seen repeatedly, ten times or more. The rearrangement joins TRBV7-9 to TRBJ2-7; the D gene is possibly TRBD2 (6 bases). The CDR3 is 13 amino acids. The germline gives CDR1 SEHNR, CDR2 FQNEAQ (reference sequence). V gave up 5 bases and J gave up 7 bases, with 15 bases separating them. Written as DNA, the CDR3 is TGTGCCAGCAGCCTCCCAGGACGGGGGGAGCAGTACTTC. Translating gives CASSLPGRGEQYF.

This clonotype was detected ten times or more. The chain uses TRBV4-2 and TRBJ2-7; 15 bases map to TRBD2. J gave up 5 bases and V 4 bases, and 9 bases lay outside the gene matches. The CDR3 loop spans 17 amino acids. Germline values: CDR1 LGHNA, CDR2 YNFKEQ. This chain's CDR3 is CASSLAGLAGGIDEQYF. Here the CDR3 DNA reads TGTGCCAGCAGCCTGGCGGGACTAGCGGGGGGTATCGACGAGCAGTACTTC.

The chain uses TRBV5-4 and TRBJ1-1, with D tentatively TRBD1 (5 bases). Trimming shortened V by 3 bases and J by 7 bases, and 16 bases separated the two germline ends. This CDR3 is 14 amino acids long. CDR1 SGHNT and CDR2 YYREEE come from the germline V gene (reference sequence). CDR3 protein: CASSWGREGFEAFF. CDR3 sequence (DNA): TGTGCCAGCAGCTGGGGCAGGGAGGGGTTTGAAGCTTTCTTT.

This chain joins TRBV20-1 and TRBJ1-5; 9 bases are shared with TRBD1. The ends lost 3 bases at V and 6 bases at J; junction bases unmatched: 6. This CDR3 is 14 amino acids long. Looked up from germline, CDR1 is DFQATT and CDR2 is SNEGSKA (reference sequence). The CDR3 nucleotides read TGCAGTGCTAGTGGGACAGGGTGGGCTCAGCCCCAGCATTTT. Translating it yields CSASGTGWAQPQHF.

This clonotype has at least ten counts. The chain links TRBV4-3 to TRBJ1-5; no clear D gene. The CDR3 loop spans 16 amino acids. Germline V gene sequence: CDR1 LGHNA, CDR2 YSLEER. V was shortened by 2 bases and J by 7 bases, with 18 bases between the two germline ends. In DNA form, the CDR3 reads TGCGCCAGCAGCCAATCCCCGGGCCTATTATCCCAGCCCCAGCATTTT. Encoded protein: CASSQSPGLLSQPQHF.